The 8 T cell receptor beta chains reported below all come from one sample, sequenced in a study of OX40 agonist ivuxolimab in advanced cancers. Clones were read by immunoSEQ multiplex PCR, and TCRdb kept only the in-frame ones, dropping some. Among about 22,000 clones listed, 70% to 90% were seen once. This sample comprised CD4+ or CD8+ T cells sorted from blood, obtained in a trial of the OX40 agonist ivuxolimab. These receptors were collected from an adult with an advanced solid tumor such as melanoma, head and neck, liver or kidney cancer.

The CDR3 coding sequence is TGTGCCACCAGCAGCGTCGGCGAGTCAGGTTACGAGCAGTACTTC. Residues: CATSSVGESGYEQYF. This rearrangement joins TRBV15 to TRBJ2-7; D not certain. This CDR3 has 15 amino acids. The V and J ends lost 3 bases and 4 bases respectively, with 16 bases between them. Germline V gene data show CDR1 as LNHNV and CDR2 as YYDKDF (reference sequence).

The V call is TRBV7-6, the J call TRBJ1-1, with no clear D. This CDR3 has 13 amino acids. V dropped 3 bases and J dropped 4 bases, with 9 bases sitting between them. Germline CDR1 is SGHVS and CDR2 is FNYEAQ. The CDR3 DNA is TGTGCCAGCAGCTTCCGGGGTGCCACTGAAGCTTTCTTT. It is translated as CASSFRGATEAFF.

The J gene is TRBJ2-5, the V gene TRBV6-5; no reliable D call. The CDR3 runs to 12 residues. The ends were cut back, 4 bases at V and 4 bases at J, with 7 bases in the middle. From germline, CDR1 is MNHEY and CDR2 SVGAGI. In nucleotides, the CDR3 is TGTGCCAGCAGTTCCCTAGGAGAGACCCAGTACTTC. Translation: CASSSLGETQYF.

The table lists this clone with a few counts. This chain uses TRBV27 with TRBJ1-5; weak D call: TRBD1 (5 bases). Trimming stripped 6 bases from V and 5 bases from J, with 14 bases between. The length of the CDR3 is 14 residues. The germline gives CDR1 MNHEY, CDR2 SMNVEV (reference sequence). DNA of the CDR3: TGTGCCAGCAGCGGGGGGGTGGGCCATCAGCCCCAGCATTTT. Protein: CASSGGVGHQPQHF.

This sequence joins TRBV2 and TRBJ1-4, with D uncertain. Germline CDR1 reads SNHLY; CDR2 reads FYNNEI. Between the trimmed V and J ends, which lost 5 bases and 7 bases, there was a span of 8 bases. The CDR3 contains 12 residues. CDR3 region: CASSLIFEKLFF. The CDR3 bases are TGTGCCAGCAGTTTGATTTTTGAAAAACTGTTTTTT.

This chain connects TRBV6-5 to TRBJ2-5, with TRBD2 matching 13 bases. The CDR3 is made up of 15 amino acids. The V segment lost 7 bases and the J segment 1 base; nucleotides outside the gene matches: 3. Germline lookup yields CDR1 MNHEY and CDR2 SVGAGI. CDR3 nucleotides: TGTGCCAGCACCTGGACTAGCGGGGGCCAAGAGACCCAGTACTTC. Protein sequence: CASTWTSGGQETQYF.

This chain uses TRBV5-8 with TRBJ1-5; D uncertain. The ends were cut back, 2 bases at V and 1 base at J, with 7 bases in the middle. The CDR3 has 14 residues. The germline V gene encodes CDR1 SGHTS and CDR2 YDEGEE. In nucleotides, the CDR3 is TGTGCCAGCAGCTTCGTATGGAGCAATCAGCCCCAGCATTTT. Protein product: CASSFVWSNQPQHF. Looking up the rest from reference TRBV5-8 and TRBJ1-5 gives the full variable domain: EAGVTQSPTHLIKTRGQQATLRCSPISGHTSVYWYQQALGLGLQFLLWYDEGEERNRGNFPPRFSGRQFPNYSSELNVNALELEDSALYLCASSFVWSNQPQHFGDGTRLSIL.

The chain combines TRBV27 with TRBJ2-7; 7 nucleotides agree with TRBD2. V lost 3 bases, J lost 7 bases, and 6 bases stayed unmatched. CDR1 MNHEY and CDR2 SMNVEV come from the germline V gene (reference sequence). The CDR3 runs to 13 residues. The CDR3 DNA follows: TGTGCCAGCAGTTTGGCAGGAGCGGGGGAGCAGTACTTC. Translation gives CASSLAGAGEQYF.